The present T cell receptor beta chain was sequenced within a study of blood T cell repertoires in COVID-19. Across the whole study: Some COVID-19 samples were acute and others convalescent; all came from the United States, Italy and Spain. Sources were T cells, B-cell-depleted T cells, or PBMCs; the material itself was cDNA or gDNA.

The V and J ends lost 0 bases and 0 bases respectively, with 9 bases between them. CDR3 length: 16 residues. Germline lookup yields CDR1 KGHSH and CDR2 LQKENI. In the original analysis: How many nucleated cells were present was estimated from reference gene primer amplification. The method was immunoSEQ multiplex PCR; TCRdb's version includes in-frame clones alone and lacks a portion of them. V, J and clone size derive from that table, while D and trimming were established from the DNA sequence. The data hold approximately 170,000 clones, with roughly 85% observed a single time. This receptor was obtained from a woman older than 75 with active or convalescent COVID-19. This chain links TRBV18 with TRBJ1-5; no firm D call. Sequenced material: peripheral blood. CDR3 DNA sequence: TGTGCCAGCTCACCACCTACAGCCTCTAGCAATCAGCCCCAGCATTTT. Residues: CASSPPTASSNQPQHF. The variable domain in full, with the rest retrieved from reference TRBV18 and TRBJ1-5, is NAGVMQNPRHLVRRRGQEARLRCSPMKGHSHVYWYRQLPEEGLKFMVYLQKENIIDESGMPKERFSAEFPKEGPSILRIQQVVRGDSAAYFCASSPPTASSNQPQHFGDGTRLSIL.